Sequencing of this T cell receptor beta chain was carried out in a study of CD8 T cells in ankylosing spondylitis. Overall study findings and caveats: Blood from ankylosing spondylitis patients appeared to carry a characteristic eight-variant TCR beta motif.

TCRdb independently ran MiXCR on the 5' RACE reads; one entry per CDR3 protein. Of approximately 300,000 distinct CDR3 sequences in the sample, 7% to 9% were seen once. The CDR3 loop spans 14 amino acids. J gave up 5 bases and V 0 bases, and 0 bases lay outside the gene matches. The germline V gene has CDR1 SGDLS and CDR2 YYNGEE. Note on this clonotype: Antigen unknown.

The source material was blood, either unsorted or a sorted T cell fraction (not recorded which). This clonotype was sampled from a male donor with ankylosing spondylitis. The chain combines TRBV9 with TRBJ2-3; 10 bases are shared with TRBD2. CDR3 bases: TGTGCCAGCAGCGTAGGACTAGCGGGAGATACGCAGTATTTT. Protein sequence: CASSVGLAGDTQYF. Using reference TRBV9 and TRBJ2-3 for the parts outside the CDR3, the full variable domain is DSGVTQTPKHLITATGQRVTLRCSPRSGDLSVYWYQQSLDQGLQFLIQYYNGEERAKGNILERFSAQQFPDLHSELNLSSLELGDSALYFCASSVGLAGDTQYFGPGTRLTVL.